This record concerns one T cell receptor beta chain sequence. The source of the sample is a study of blood T cell repertoires in COVID-19. Study as a whole: The samples span acute and convalescent COVID-19 from the United States, Italy and Spain. Nucleic acid was either cDNA or gDNA, and it came from T cells, B-cell-depleted T cells, or PBMCs.

Profiled with immunoSEQ multiplex PCR; TCRdb holds only in-frame clones, not every one. The table includes 150,000 to 200,000 clones, roughly 80% detected once. The TCR originated in a man in his fifties or sixties with acute or convalescent COVID-19. The sample comprised peripheral blood.

The CDR3 nucleotides are TGCGCCAGCATTGCGGGGGGGTCCCCCCGGGAGCTGTTTTTT. It specifies CASIAGGSPRELFF. V is TRBV10-2 and J is TRBJ2-2, with 9 bases fitting TRBD2. The CDR3 length is 14 residues. J lost 9 bases, V lost 7 bases, and 9 bases had no gene match. Looked up from germline, CDR1 is WSHSY and CDR2 is SAAADI.